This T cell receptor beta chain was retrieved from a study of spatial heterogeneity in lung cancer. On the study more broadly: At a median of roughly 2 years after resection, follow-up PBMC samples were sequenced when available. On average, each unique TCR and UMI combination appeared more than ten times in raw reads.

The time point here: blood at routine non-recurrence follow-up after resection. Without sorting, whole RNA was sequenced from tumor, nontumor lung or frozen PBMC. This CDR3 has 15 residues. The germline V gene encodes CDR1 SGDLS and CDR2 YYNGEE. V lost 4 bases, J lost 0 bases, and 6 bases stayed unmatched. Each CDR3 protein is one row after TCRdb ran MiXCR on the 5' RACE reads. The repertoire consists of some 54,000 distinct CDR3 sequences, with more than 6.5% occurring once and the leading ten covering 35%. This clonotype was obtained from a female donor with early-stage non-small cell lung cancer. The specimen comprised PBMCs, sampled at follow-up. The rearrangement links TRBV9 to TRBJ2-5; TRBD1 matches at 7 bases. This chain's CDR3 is CASSSGTVYQETQYF. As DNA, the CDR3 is TGTGCCAGCAGCTCCGGGACAGTGTACCAAGAGACCCAGTACTTC.